These 11 T cell receptor beta chains share one sample of origin, sequenced in a study of OX40 agonist ivuxolimab in advanced cancers. Clones were sequenced by immunoSEQ multiplex PCR, and TCRdb holds only the in-frame ones, with some missing. The top ten clones hold 6.5% to 8% of a sample with 45,000 or so clones, around 80% of them seen once. Source: CD4+ or CD8+ T cells sorted from blood, taken in a trial of the OX40 agonist ivuxolimab. The receptor set was obtained from an adult with an advanced solid tumor such as melanoma, head and neck, liver or kidney cancer.

This sequence joins TRBV14 and TRBJ2-3, with D possibly being TRBD2 (5 bases). The CDR3 loop spans 17 amino acids. Per the germline V gene, CDR1 is SGHDN and CDR2 is FVKESK. V dropped 0 bases and J dropped 3 bases, with 16 bases sitting between them. In nucleotides, the CDR3 is TGTGCCAGCAGCCAAGAAATTGTGGCTCGGGGAACAGATACGCAGTATTTT. Protein sequence: CASSQEIVARGTDTQYF.

The J gene is TRBJ2-5, the V gene TRBV4-1; D is unclear. CDR3 length equals 13 residues. V lost 1 base and J 3 bases, leaving 6 bases between the germline ends. Germline values: CDR1 MGHRA, CDR2 YSYEKL. CDR3 amino acids: CASSQVVEETQYF. The CDR3, as DNA: TGCGCCAGCAGCCAAGTTGTAGAAGAGACCCAGTACTTC.

The chain links TRBV11-1 to TRBJ1-5; 9 bases line up with TRBD1. The CDR3 contains 13 residues. V trimming: 5 bases; J trimming: 7 bases; junction bases outside the gene matches: 3. The V gene's germline CDR1 is SGHAT and CDR2 FQDESV (reference sequence). The CDR3 spells CASSRDRDQPQHF. The CDR3 DNA reads TGTGCCAGCAGCCGGGACAGGGACCAGCCCCAGCATTTT. Based on the CDR3 plus reference TRBV11-1 and TRBJ1-5, the full variable domain is EAEVAQSPRYKITEKSQAVAFWCDPISGHATLYWYRQILGQGPELLVQFQDESVVDDSQLPKDRFSAERLKGVDSTLKIQPAELGDSAMYLCASSRDRDQPQHFGDGTRLSIL.

This chain connects TRBV7-2 to TRBJ1-3; D remains unclear. Germline lookup yields CDR1 SGHTA and CDR2 FQGNSA. Deletions cut 6 bases from V and 0 bases from J, with 12 bases between. This CDR3 spans 15 amino acids. CDR3 nucleotides: TGTGCCAGCAGTTGGAAAATTACCTCTGGAAACACCATATATTTT. Protein product: CASSWKITSGNTIYF. Using reference TRBV7-2 and TRBJ1-3 for the parts outside the CDR3, the full variable domain is GAGVSQSPSNKVTEKGKDVELRCDPISGHTALYWYRQSLGQGLEFLIYFQGNSAPDKSGLPSDRFSAERTGGSVSTLTIQRTQQEDSAVYLCASSWKITSGNTIYFGEGSWLTVV.

The gene calls are TRBV6-6 and TRBJ2-1; D is unresolved. Trimming took 6 bases from V and 8 from J, leaving 8 bases between them. The V gene's germline CDR1 is MNHNY and CDR2 SVGAGI (reference sequence). CDR3 length: 11 residues. The CDR3, as DNA: TGTGCCAGCAGCCCCCGAGATGAGCAGTTCTTC. Its protein is CASSPRDEQFF.

This clone showed up just a few times. The chain links TRBV30 to TRBJ2-1, with 8 nucleotides matching TRBD2. This CDR3 has 18 residues. Looked up from germline, CDR1 is GTSNPN and CDR2 is SVGIG (reference sequence). V lost 4 bases, J lost 5 bases, and 19 bases stayed unmatched. CDR3 sequence reads: CAWTLSWTSPQIHNEQFF. The DNA of the CDR3 is TGTGCCTGGACCCTCTCATGGACTAGCCCCCAAATTCACAATGAGCAGTTCTTC.

This clone was counted a single time. The same CDR3 also results from other DNA sequences found in this sample. Here the CDR3 reads CASSPRTGGPLGRGEKLFF. DNA for the CDR3: TGTGCCAGCTCACCACGGACAGGGGGTCCACTGGGTCGAGGAGAAAAACTGTTTTTT. The chain is built from TRBV18 and TRBJ1-4; 10 nucleotides align to TRBD1. Per the germline V gene, CDR1 is KGHSH and CDR2 is LQKENI. The CDR3 is 19 residues long. The ends lost 1 base at V and 8 bases at J; junction bases unmatched: 16.

In DNA form, the CDR3 reads TGTGCCAGCAGTGAACTGCAGGGGACTATGGAGACCCAGTACTTC. It specifies CASSELQGTMETQYF. The chain has TRBV2 and TRBJ2-5; D is perhaps TRBD2 (7 bases). This CDR3 has 15 amino acids. Germline CDR1 and CDR2: SNHLY and FYNNEI. V was cut by 2 bases and J by 5 bases, with 15 bases left in between.

The chain combines TRBV27 with TRBJ2-1; possibly TRBD1 for D (6 bases). CDR3 size: 14 residues. Germline CDR1 MNHEY, CDR2 SMNVEV (reference sequence). Trimming stripped 3 bases from V and 5 bases from J, with 11 bases between. The chain's CDR3 is CASSFQAGDNEQFF. The CDR3 DNA follows: TGTGCCAGCAGTTTCCAGGCAGGGGACAATGAGCAGTTCTTC.

The rearrangement joins TRBV5-4 to TRBJ2-3; TRBD2 might be the D (5 bases). This CDR3 comprises 13 residues. Trimming left V 4 bases short and J 4 bases short, with 10 bases between. CDR1 is SGHNT and CDR2 is YYREEE in the germline V gene (reference sequence). The CDR3 bases are TGTGCCAGCAGCACCGACGGGGCAGATACGCAGTATTTT. This codes for CASSTDGADTQYF.

A single count supports this clone. This CDR3 reads CASRLTSGHYEQYF. Here the CDR3 DNA reads TGTGCCAGCAGATTGACTAGCGGGCATTACGAGCAGTACTTC. This chain connects TRBV6-6 to TRBJ2-7; 10 nucleotides match TRBD2. CDR1 MNHNY and CDR2 SVGAGI come from the germline V gene (reference sequence). The CDR3 has 14 amino acids. Trimming cost V 6 bases and J 4 bases; bases outside gene matches: 6.